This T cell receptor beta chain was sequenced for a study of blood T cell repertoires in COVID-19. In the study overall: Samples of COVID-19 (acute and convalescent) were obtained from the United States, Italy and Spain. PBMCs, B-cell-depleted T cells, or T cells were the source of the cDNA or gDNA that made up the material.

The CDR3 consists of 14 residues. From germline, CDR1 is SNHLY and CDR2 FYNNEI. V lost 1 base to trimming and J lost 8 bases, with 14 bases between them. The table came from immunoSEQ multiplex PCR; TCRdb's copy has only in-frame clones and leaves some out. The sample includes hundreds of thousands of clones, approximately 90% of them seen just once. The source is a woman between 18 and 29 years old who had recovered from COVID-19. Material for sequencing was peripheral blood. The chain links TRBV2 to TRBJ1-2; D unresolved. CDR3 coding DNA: TGTGCCAGCAGTGAAGTCCGGCGGGCGATGGGCTACACCTTC. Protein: CASSEVRRAMGYTF.